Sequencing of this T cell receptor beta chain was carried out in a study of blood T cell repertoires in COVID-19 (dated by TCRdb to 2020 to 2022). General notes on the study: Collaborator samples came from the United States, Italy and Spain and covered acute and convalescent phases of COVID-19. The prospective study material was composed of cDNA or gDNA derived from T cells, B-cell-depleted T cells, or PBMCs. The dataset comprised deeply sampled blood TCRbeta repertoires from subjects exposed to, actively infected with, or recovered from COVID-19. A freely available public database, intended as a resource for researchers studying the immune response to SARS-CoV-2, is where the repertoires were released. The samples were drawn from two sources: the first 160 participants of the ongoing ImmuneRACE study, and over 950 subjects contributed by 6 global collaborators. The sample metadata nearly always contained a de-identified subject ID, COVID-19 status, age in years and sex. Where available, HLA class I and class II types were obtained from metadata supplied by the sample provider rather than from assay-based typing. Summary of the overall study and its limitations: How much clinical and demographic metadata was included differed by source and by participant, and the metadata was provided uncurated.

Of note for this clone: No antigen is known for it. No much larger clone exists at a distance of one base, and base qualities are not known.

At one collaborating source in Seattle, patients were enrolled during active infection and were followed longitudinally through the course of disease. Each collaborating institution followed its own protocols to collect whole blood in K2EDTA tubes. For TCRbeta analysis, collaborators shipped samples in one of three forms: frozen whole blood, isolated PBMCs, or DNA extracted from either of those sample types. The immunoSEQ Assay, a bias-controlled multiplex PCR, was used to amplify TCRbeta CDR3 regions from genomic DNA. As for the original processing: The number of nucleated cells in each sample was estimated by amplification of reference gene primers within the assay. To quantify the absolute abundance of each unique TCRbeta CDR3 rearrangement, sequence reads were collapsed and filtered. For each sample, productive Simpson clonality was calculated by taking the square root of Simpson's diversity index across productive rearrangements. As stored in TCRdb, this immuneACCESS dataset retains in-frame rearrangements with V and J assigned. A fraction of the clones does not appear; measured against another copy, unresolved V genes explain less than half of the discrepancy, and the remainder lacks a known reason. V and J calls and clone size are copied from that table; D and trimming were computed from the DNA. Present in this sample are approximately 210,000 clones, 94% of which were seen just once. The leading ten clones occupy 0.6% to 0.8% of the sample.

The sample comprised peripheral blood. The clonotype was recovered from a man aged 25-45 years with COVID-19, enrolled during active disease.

The CDR3 reads CASSQVAGASNNTEAFF. The nucleotide sequence reads as follows: TGTGCCAGCAGCCAAGTAGCGGGAGCGTCGAATAACACTGAAGCTTTCTTT. The V and J segments used are TRBV3-1 (or the pseudogene TRBV3-2) and TRBJ1-1, with no confident D gene call. Reading from cysteine to phenylalanine, the CDR3 counts 17 amino acids. The entry retains the CDR3 DNA only, 51 bases that are in frame from base 1. From the germline V gene (reference sequence), CDR1 is LGHDT and CDR2 is YNNKEL. V is reduced by 1 base and J by 2 bases, leaving a spacing of 17 bases between them.